A selection of T cell receptor beta chains follows, all from one sample in a study of shared clonotypes between healthy human individuals. The assay was immunoSEQ multiplex PCR, and TCRdb's table has in-frame clones only and misses some. The sample yields hundreds of thousands of clones, 96% seen once. Sequencing used naive CD8+ T cells sorted from blood. Receptors were obtained from a woman aged 30 to 39 in good health. Both conserved end residues are part of each CDR3. The listing skips clone size in some rows; elsewhere it reads once, few, many or a size class.

V gene | clone size | CDR3 protein
TRBV4-1 | . | CASSQEGLNTEAFF
TRBV6-1 | few | CASSHVGQRLYGYTF
TRBV2 | once | CASSRRGSASTDTQYF
TRBV4-1 | . | CASSQAGTGWTEQFF
TRBV29-1 | . | CSVSGGRGTGELFF
TRBV5-8 | . | CASSPTDWGELYNEQFF
TRBV28 | . | CASSGDGRYEQYF
TRBV25-1 | . | CASSGVTSANSYGYTF
TRBV4-1 | . | CASSQDVGSNQPQHF
TRBV6-5 | once | CASSSGTGGNQPQHF
TRBV28 | . | CASSFSSRFGGNTEAFF
TRBV6-1 | . | CASSEGRGWGEQYF
TRBV5-5 | . | CASSTAGNGYTF